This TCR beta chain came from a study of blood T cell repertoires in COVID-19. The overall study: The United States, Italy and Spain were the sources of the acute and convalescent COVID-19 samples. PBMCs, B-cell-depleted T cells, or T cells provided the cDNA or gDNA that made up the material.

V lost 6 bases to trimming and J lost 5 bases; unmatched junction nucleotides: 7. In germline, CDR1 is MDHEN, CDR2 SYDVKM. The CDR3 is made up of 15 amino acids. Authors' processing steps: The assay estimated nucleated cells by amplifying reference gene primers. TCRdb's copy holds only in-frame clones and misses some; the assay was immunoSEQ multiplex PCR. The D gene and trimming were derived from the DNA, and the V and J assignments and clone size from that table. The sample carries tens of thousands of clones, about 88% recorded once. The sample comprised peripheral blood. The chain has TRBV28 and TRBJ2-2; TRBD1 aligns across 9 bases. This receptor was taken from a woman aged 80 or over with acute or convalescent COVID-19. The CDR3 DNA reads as TGTGCCAGCAGGCTACAGGGGGCGCCAACCGGGGAGCTGTTTTTT. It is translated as CASRLQGAPTGELFF.